Given below is one T cell receptor (beta chain) in context. This record belongs to a study of blood T cells in healthy people across ages. The CDR3 consists of 15 residues. Germline lookup yields CDR1 ENHRY and CDR2 SYGVKD. With 7 bases removed from V and 3 bases from J, the gap between germline ends came to 17 bases. Isolated PBMCs totaled at least 6.5 million in each sample. The use of a sample-barcoded 5' primer and a J-beta primer mix characterized a second PCR of about 6 to 12 cycles. TCRdb called the 5' RACE reads again in MiXCR, with one record for every CDR3 protein. The table shows about 1.4 million distinct CDR3 sequences, with approximately 60% occurring only once.

The rearrangement joins TRBV10-3 to TRBJ2-3, with D possibly TRBD2 on 5 matching bases. Sequenced: blood. This sequence originates from a man aged 18 to 30 in good health. The CDR3 bases are TGTGCCATCAAGGAAAGGACTCTACCAACAGATACGCAGTATTTT. Encoded protein: CAIKERTLPTDTQYF.